The clone carrying this T cell receptor beta chain was seen a handful of times. TCRdb itself ran the PCR reads through MiXCR, one entry per CDR3 protein. The sample shows about 17,000 distinct CDR3 sequences, 35% to 45% of them seen only once. Germline CDR1 reads LGHDT; CDR2 reads YNNKEL (reference sequence). The CDR3 contains 12 residues. This specimen comes from a study of tumor-infiltrating lymphocytes in oesophageal squamous cell carcinoma. J is TRBJ2-1 and V is TRBV3-1, with D tentatively TRBD1 (6 bases). TRBJ2-7 matches the DNA end more closely, so the J call is doubtful. The sample taken for sequencing was normal esophageal tissue next to the tumor. The sequence derives from a female donor with esophageal squamous cell carcinoma. CDR3 DNA sequence: TGTGCCAGCAGCCCTCAAGGGGGCGAGCAGTACTTC. It specifies CASSPQGGEQYF.